These 15 T cell receptor beta chains were all obtained from the same sample, sequenced in a study of shared clonotypes between healthy human individuals. Repertoires were generated with immunoSEQ multiplex PCR, while TCRdb's copy carries only in-frame clones and drops some. The sample lists 2 million to 2.5 million clones, more than 85% occurring once. Specimen: naive CD4+ T cells from PBMCs. As to subset: CD45RA+ positively selected. The receptors originated from a man aged 18 to 30 in good health. Some clones in this sample may be carry-over from other donors' samples.

This chain uses TRBV6-6 with TRBJ2-2; no firm D call. The germline gives CDR1 MNHNY, CDR2 SVGAGI (reference sequence). V was trimmed by 4 bases and J by 3 bases, leaving 6 bases between them. CDR3 length: 13 residues. CDR3 coding DNA: TGTGCCAGCAGTTTCCTTGACACCGGGGAGCTGTTTTTT. As protein: CASSFLDTGELFF.

This chain connects TRBV23-1 to TRBJ2-3; TRBD2 aligns across 8 bases. TRBV23-1 is placed among ORFs of uncertain function. The V gene end was trimmed by 2 bases and the J gene end by 3 bases; junction bases not matched to a gene: 13. The CDR3 length is 18 residues. The CDR3 coding sequence is TGCGCCAGCAGTCAACCCCGTTTTGGGCGGGAGGAGACAGATACGCAGTATTTT. It is translated as CASSQPRFGREETDTQYF.

V and J are TRBV19 and TRBJ2-7, with 8 bases lining up with TRBD2. Looked up from germline, CDR1 is LNHDA and CDR2 is SQIVND (reference sequence). V gave up 5 bases and J gave up 0 bases; unmatched junction bases: 9. The CDR3 spans 16 residues. The CDR3 region is CASSSSWLAGSYEQYF. DNA of the CDR3: TGTGCCAGTAGTTCCTCCTGGCTAGCGGGCTCCTACGAGCAGTACTTC.

The rearrangement links TRBV6-1 to TRBJ2-7; weak D call: TRBD1 (6 bases). CDR1 MNHNS and CDR2 SASEGT come from the germline V gene. The CDR3 spans 13 residues. V was shortened by 6 bases and J by 0 bases, with 9 bases between the two germline ends. Written as DNA, the CDR3 is TGTGCCAGCAGCCTGACAGGCTCCTACGAGCAGTACTTC. Encoded protein: CASSLTGSYEQYF.

A few counts support this clone. Other nucleotide sequences from this sample produce the same CDR3. The CDR3 sequence is CASSFRTDTQYF. The CDR3 nucleotides read TGTGCCAGCAGCTTCCGCACAGATACGCAGTATTTT. The rearrangement links TRBV7-2 to TRBJ2-3, with D hard to call. V gave up 3 bases and J gave up 1 base, with 2 bases separating them. The CDR3 is 12 amino acids. Looked up from germline, CDR1 is SGHTA and CDR2 is FQGNSA.

J is TRBJ2-1 and V is TRBV5-1, with 9 positions matching TRBD1. The CDR3 extends over 16 amino acids. Germline lookup yields CDR1 SGHRS and CDR2 YFSETQ. V lost 4 bases and J lost 2; bases outside the gene matches: 7. CDR3 bases: TGCGCCAGCAGCAAATCGGGACAGGGAACCTACAATGAGCAGTTCTTC. Translated: CASSKSGQGTYNEQFF.

CDR3 DNA: TGTGCCAGCAGCTTAGCGACAGGGTCGTACGAAAAACTGTTTTTT. This codes for CASSLATGSYEKLFF. The rearrangement links TRBV7-2 to TRBJ1-4, with TRBD1 identical over 7 bases. J gave up 8 bases and V 0 bases, and 6 bases lay outside the gene matches. Per germline, CDR1 SGHTA and CDR2 FQGNSA. The length of the CDR3 is 15 residues.

The chain recombines TRBV5-1 with TRBJ2-7; D remains unclear. The CDR3 covers 14 residues. Germline-derived CDR1 and CDR2 are SGHRS and YFSETQ. V was trimmed by 4 bases and J by 5 bases, leaving 16 bases between them. The CDR3 bases are TGCGCCAGCAGCGGGGAAATGAACTGGGACGAGCAGTACTTC. Protein product: CASSGEMNWDEQYF.

The gene calls are TRBV13 and TRBJ1-2; TRBD1 matches at 7 bases. V lost 4 bases to trimming and J lost 4 bases; unmatched junction nucleotides: 6. This CDR3 contains 14 residues. Germline V lookup: CDR1 PRHDT, CDR2 FYEKMQ (reference sequence). The CDR3: CASSSTNRGYGYTF. In DNA, the CDR3 is TGTGCCAGCAGCTCGACAAACAGGGGCTATGGCTACACCTTC.

The rearrangement links TRBV15 to TRBJ2-6; maybe TRBD2 (5 bases). The V gene lost 5 bases and the J gene lost 0 bases, with 8 bases spanning the gap. There are 15 residues in the CDR3. The germline V gene has CDR1 LNHNV and CDR2 YYDKDF (reference sequence). The DNA of the CDR3 is TGTGCCACCAGCGTCCGGGGCTCTGGGGCCAACGTCCTGACTTTC. This gives the protein CATSVRGSGANVLTF.

The V and J genes are TRBV5-5 and TRBJ2-2; unclear D gene. Germline V gives CDR1 SGHKS, CDR2 YYEKEE (reference sequence). Trimming took 1 base from V and 4 from J, leaving 5 bases between them. The CDR3 extends over 13 amino acids. The CDR3 loop is CASSLIVTGELFF. CDR3 DNA sequence: TGTGCCAGCAGCTTGATAGTCACCGGGGAGCTGTTTTTT.

The chain recombines TRBV7-2 with TRBJ1-1; no clear D. CDR3 length equals 15 residues. The V gene lost 3 bases and the J gene lost 7 bases, with 18 bases spanning the gap. Looked up from germline, CDR1 is SGHTA and CDR2 is FQGNSA. The CDR3 nucleotides are TGTGCCAGCAGCTTGCCCCCCCCCGTCGACGGTGAAGCTTTCTTT. Amino acids: CASSLPPPVDGEAFF.

V is TRBV28 and J is TRBJ1-2, with 9 nucleotides matching TRBD1. CDR3 length: 14 residues. V was clipped by 6 bases and J by 7 bases; unmatched bases: 9. Germline V gives CDR1 MDHEN, CDR2 SYDVKM. For the CDR3, the DNA is TGTGCCAGCAGATACCGGGACAGGGACGGTGGCTACACCTTC. Residues: CASRYRDRDGGYTF.

The chain employs TRBV7-9 and TRBJ2-5; 16 nucleotides line up with TRBD2. Germline CDR1 and CDR2: SEHNR and FQNEAQ (reference sequence). This CDR3 comprises 19 residues. V was pared by 2 bases and J by 2 bases, with 8 bases of the junction left unmatched. The CDR3 DNA follows: TGTGCCAGCAGCTTAAAGTCGGGGACTAGCGGGAGGGGACAAGAGACCCAGTACTTC. The encoded protein is CASSLKSGTSGRGQETQYF.

The genes are TRBV6-1 and TRBJ2-5; possible D gene TRBD1, 6 bases. Between the trimmed V and J ends, which lost 6 bases and 5 bases, there was a span of 13 bases. CDR3 length: 13 amino acids. Per germline, CDR1 MNHNS and CDR2 SASEGT. This CDR3 reads CASSAGDLETQYF. The CDR3 coding sequence is TGTGCCAGCAGCGCAGGGGATCTGGAGACCCAGTACTTC.